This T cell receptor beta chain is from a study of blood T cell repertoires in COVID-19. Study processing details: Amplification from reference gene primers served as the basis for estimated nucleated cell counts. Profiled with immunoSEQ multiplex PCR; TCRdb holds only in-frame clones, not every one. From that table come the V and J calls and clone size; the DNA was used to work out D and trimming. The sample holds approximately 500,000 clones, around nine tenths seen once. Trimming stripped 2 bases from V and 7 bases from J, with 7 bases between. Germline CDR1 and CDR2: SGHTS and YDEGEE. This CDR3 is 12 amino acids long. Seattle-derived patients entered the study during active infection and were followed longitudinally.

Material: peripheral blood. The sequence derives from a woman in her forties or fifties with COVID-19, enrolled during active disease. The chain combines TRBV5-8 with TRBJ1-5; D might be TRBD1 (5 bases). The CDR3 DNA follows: TGTGCCAGCAGCTTTAGACAGCAGCCCCAGCATTTT. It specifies CASSFRQQPQHF.